This T cell receptor beta chain was sequenced during a study of beta chain features in type 1 diabetes. Sequencing targeted expressed TCRB transcripts, as all isolated RNA had been reverse transcribed. Average reads for naive, central memory and regulatory T cell samples were around 4 million. Sequencing used immunoSEQ multiplex PCR; TCRdb keeps in-frame clones, though not all of them. The table shows a few hundred thousand clones, with more than 9% occurring only once. General study findings and limits: Using cDNA template may skew counts toward highly expressing activated cells.

This CDR3 comprises 16 residues. V was shortened by 5 bases and J by 0 bases, with 16 bases between the two germline ends. Germline V gene data show CDR1 as SEHNR and CDR2 as FQNEAQ (reference sequence). This clone was counted only a few times. Its antigen is undetermined. Each of the sorted populations had a purity greater than 95%. Sequencing was performed on naive CD4+ T cells from blood. The genes are TRBV7-9 and TRBJ1-1; D unresolved. The source is a woman between 18 and 29 years old in good health. CDR3 sequence (DNA): TGTGCCAGCAGCCCCCCCGTAAGGGAGATGAACACTGAAGCTTTCTTT. This codes for CASSPPVREMNTEAFF.